These 15 T cell receptor beta chains came from one sample sequenced in a study of radiotherapy plus CTLA-4 blockade in lung cancer. TCRdb keeps only in-frame clones here, not all; method: immunoSEQ multiplex PCR. The table records about 94,000 clones, approximately 82% of them present only once. Here the sequenced sample was peripheral blood, taken from a patient treated with radiotherapy plus ipilimumab. These receptors were obtained from a human donor with non-small cell lung cancer that progressed on radiotherapy plus ipilimumab.

The CDR3 is CASSLGGGEAFF. In DNA form, the CDR3 reads TGTGCCAGCAGCTTAGGGGGCGGTGAAGCTTTCTTT. The chain uses TRBV11-2 and TRBJ1-1; D is possibly TRBD1 (5 bases). Trimming took 1 base from V and 7 from J, leaving 7 bases between them. CDR1 is SGHAT and CDR2 is FQNNGV in the germline V gene. The CDR3 has 12 residues.

This chain joins TRBV9 and TRBJ2-1; tentatively, D is TRBD2 (5 bases). CDR1 is SGDLS, CDR2 YYNGEE, per germline. Trimming left V 2 bases short and J 4 bases short, with 10 bases between. This CDR3 region has 14 residues. CDR3: CASSVSSGYNEQFF. In nucleotides, the CDR3 is TGTGCCAGCAGCGTGTCTTCGGGGTACAATGAGCAGTTCTTC.

The J gene is TRBJ2-7, the V gene TRBV4-1; the match to TRBD2 covers 10 bases. The CDR3 totals 17 residues. Germline V gene data show CDR1 as MGHRA and CDR2 as YSYEKL. The trim removed 0 bases at V and 5 bases at J, leaving 10 bases unmatched. The CDR3 DNA sequence: TGCGCCAGCAGCCAAGATCTGCCTAGCGGGAGTGACCACGAGCAGTACGTC. The encoded protein is CASSQDLPSGSDHEQYV.

The chain couples TRBV5-1 to TRBJ1-1; D unresolved. V gave up 0 bases and J gave up 1 base, with 7 bases separating them. Germline-derived CDR1 and CDR2 are SGHRS and YFSETQ. The CDR3 is made up of 14 amino acids. CDR3 bases: TGCGCCAGCAGCTTGGGGCAGCGGAACACTGAAGCTTTCTTT. Translated: CASSLGQRNTEAFF.

The chain is built from TRBV7-6 and TRBJ2-1; D is unclear. CDR1 SGHVS and CDR2 FNYEAQ come from the germline V gene. V was shortened by 2 bases and J by 9 bases, with 11 bases between the two germline ends. CDR3 size: 13 residues. Written as DNA, the CDR3 is TGTGCCAGCAGCTTATCCTCGTCTCCTGAGCAGTTCTTC. The encoded protein is CASSLSSSPEQFF.

The chain carries TRBV18 and TRBJ1-5; TRBD1 matches 8 bases. The CDR3 is 17 amino acids. Germline V CDR1 and CDR2: KGHSH, LQKENI. V was pared by 5 bases and J by 6 bases, with 15 bases of the junction left unmatched. CDR3 amino acids: CASSNQVGRGRGQPQHF. Here the CDR3 DNA reads TGTGCCAGCTCAAACCAAGTAGGCAGGGGGCGAGGTCAGCCCCAGCATTTT.

CDR3 bases: TGCGCCAGCAGCCAAGACCTACAGGGATCTGAAGCTTTCTTT. This sequence encodes CASSQDLQGSEAFF. The J gene is TRBJ1-1, the V gene TRBV4-1; D may be TRBD1 (6 bases). V lost 0 bases to trimming and J lost 6 bases, with 11 bases between them. Germline V lookup: CDR1 MGHRA, CDR2 YSYEKL. The CDR3 contains 14 residues.

The genes are TRBV6-5 and TRBJ1-1, with 8 bases identical to TRBD1. The CDR3 totals 15 residues. Germline V gene data show CDR1 as MNHEY and CDR2 as SVGAGI. With V trimmed by 6 bases and J by 1 base, 7 bases remained unmatched. CDR3 DNA: TGTGCCAGCAGCCCATGGACAGGGAAGAACACTGAAGCTTTCTTT. Its translation is CASSPWTGKNTEAFF.

The genes are TRBV7-9 and TRBJ1-4, with D maybe TRBD1 (5 bases). The V gene lost 3 bases and the J gene lost 3 bases, with 14 bases spanning the gap. Per the germline V gene, CDR1 is SEHNR and CDR2 is FQNEAQ (reference sequence). This CDR3 is 16 amino acids long. CDR3 coding DNA: TGTGCCAGCAGCTTCGCGACCGGGACGTCTAATGAAAAACTGTTTTTT. Residues: CASSFATGTSNEKLFF.

Details on this clone: The junction and the germline gene differ at one end; a read error may be behind it. This chain connects TRBV10-3 to TRBJ2-3; TRBD2 matches at 10 bases. The CDR3 is 14 residues long. Germline V CDR1 and CDR2: ENHRY, SYGVKD. CDR3 in amino acids: CAVRDSGRSDTQYF. The CDR3 nucleotides are TGTGCCGTCAGGGATAGCGGGAGGTCAGATACGCAGTATTTT.

V gene TRBV2 combines with J gene TRBJ1-2; D call uncertain. Germline values: CDR1 SNHLY, CDR2 FYNNEI. Deletions cut 7 bases from V and 7 bases from J, with 13 bases between. This CDR3 contains 12 residues. The DNA of the CDR3 is TGTGCCAGCACCAGAGACGGCGGTGGCTACACCTTC. It is translated as CASTRDGGGYTF.

The chain is built from TRBV18 and TRBJ1-1; D might be TRBD1 (5 bases). The V and J ends lost 0 bases and 10 bases respectively, with 9 bases between them. The CDR3 runs to 12 residues. The germline CDR1 and CDR2 sequences are KGHSH and LQKENI. The CDR3 DNA reads TGTGCCAGCTCACCACCGGAGGGGACAGCTTTCTTT. It codes for CASSPPEGTAFF.

This clone has only one observation. V is TRBV5-5 and J is TRBJ2-5; a weak D match, TRBD2 (6 bases). Trimming shortened V by 2 bases and J by 3 bases, and 8 bases separated the two germline ends. Per the germline V gene, CDR1 is SGHKS and CDR2 is YYEKEE (reference sequence). CDR3 length: 13 residues. The CDR3 loop reads CASSFRREETQYF. CDR3 coding DNA: TGTGCCAGCAGCTTTCGGAGGGAAGAGACCCAGTACTTC.

This rearrangement joins TRBV2 to TRBJ2-7; D unresolved. Trimming cost V 6 bases and J 2 bases, with 5 bases left between them. Germline V lookup: CDR1 SNHLY, CDR2 FYNNEI. There are 11 residues in the CDR3. CDR3 region: CASRRTYEQYF. The CDR3 coding sequence is TGTGCCAGCAGGAGAACCTACGAGCAGTACTTC.

The V and J genes are TRBV4-1 and TRBJ1-1; 10 bases fit TRBD1. From germline, CDR1 is MGHRA and CDR2 YSYEKL. This CDR3 has 17 amino acids. The V gene end was trimmed by 3 bases and the J gene end by 0 bases; junction bases not matched to a gene: 7. CDR3 bases: TGCGCCAGCAGCCAGGGACAGGGGAAAGCCATGAACACTGAAGCTTTCTTT. Amino acids: CASSQGQGKAMNTEAFF.